What follows are 22 T cell receptor beta chains derived from one specimen sequenced in a study of cytomegalovirus exposure and HLA in healthy donors. Use of 60 Vbeta and 13 Jbeta primers characterized the PCR. TCRdb's copy holds only in-frame clones and misses some; the assay was immunoSEQ multiplex PCR. Among about 110,000 clones, roughly 15% were seen once, and the ten largest hold 0.83%. The specimen was PBMCs. The receptors here all came from a female donor in good health and CMV-seronegative.

The J gene is TRBJ1-2, the V gene TRBV4-2; 12 positions match TRBD1. Germline V gene lookup returns CDR1 LGHNA and CDR2 YNFKEQ. The junction had 9 bases not matched to a gene; V was cut back by 0 bases and J by 7 bases. The CDR3 is 17 residues long. CDR3 region: CASSQDHFGTGGGGYTF. CDR3 nucleotides: TGTGCCAGCAGCCAAGATCATTTCGGGACAGGGGGCGGTGGCTACACCTTC.

The chain recombines TRBV2 with TRBJ1-3; 8 positions match TRBD1. V shed 5 bases, J shed 4 bases, and the junction held 7 bases outside the gene matches. Germline V lookup: CDR1 SNHLY, CDR2 FYNNEI. The CDR3 is 15 residues long. CDR3 DNA: TGTGCCAGCAGTACGGACAGGGCGGGGGGAAACACCATATATTTT. Residues: CASSTDRAGGNTIYF.

The chain couples TRBV13 to TRBJ2-7; 8 positions agree with TRBD2. The ends lost 1 base at V and 0 bases at J; junction bases unmatched: 2. The CDR3 spans 15 residues. Germline CDR1 is PRHDT and CDR2 is FYEKMQ (reference sequence). CDR3 residues: CASSLALAASYEQYF. CDR3 bases: TGTGCCAGCAGCTTAGCACTAGCGGCCTCCTACGAGCAGTACTTC.

The genes are TRBV15 and TRBJ2-4, with D tentatively TRBD1 (6 bases). CDR1 is LNHNV and CDR2 is YYDKDF in the germline V gene (reference sequence). The CDR3 covers 19 residues. V lost 0 bases to trimming and J lost 3 bases, with 21 bases between them. CDR3 loop: CATSRERTVGDGDKNIQYF. The CDR3 DNA reads TGTGCCACCAGCAGAGAACGGACAGTGGGAGATGGTGACAAAAACATTCAGTACTTC.

This clone was counted only a few times. This chain joins TRBV2 and TRBJ1-5; 9 positions agree with TRBD1. V lost 6 bases, J lost 7 bases, and 4 bases stayed unmatched. The CDR3 runs to 13 residues. CDR1 and CDR2 (germline): SNHLY, FYNNEI. CDR3 loop: CASRGQGSQPQHF. CDR3 nucleotides: TGTGCCAGCAGGGGACAGGGTAGCCAGCCCCAGCATTTT.

This clone was counted only a few times. The chain carries TRBV7-9 and TRBJ2-5, with a tentative D call TRBD2 (7 bases). V was pared by 3 bases and J by 4 bases, with 24 bases between. CDR1 is SEHNR, CDR2 FQNEAQ, per germline (reference sequence). The CDR3 loop spans 18 amino acids. The chain's CDR3 is CASSLGATGAGDRETQYF. In nucleotides, the CDR3 is TGTGCCAGCAGCTTGGGGGCCACGGGTGCGGGAGACCGAGAGACCCAGTACTTC.

This clone was seen a handful of times. The chain uses TRBV6-5 and TRBJ2-7; 8 bases are a match to TRBD1. CDR3 length: 15 residues. V was pared by 5 bases and J by 5 bases, with 11 bases of the junction left unmatched. CDR1 is MNHEY, CDR2 SVGAGI, per germline. The DNA for the CDR3 is TGTGCCAGCAGTCCCGACAGGGGCCCCACCCACGAGCAGTACTTC. This encodes CASSPDRGPTHEQYF.

This clone was counted only a few times. This rearrangement joins TRBV30 to TRBJ2-3, with D tentatively TRBD1 (6 bases). The CDR3 is 15 amino acids. Between the trimmed V and J ends, which lost 3 bases and 0 bases, there was a span of 13 bases. Germline CDR1 reads GTSNPN; CDR2 reads SVGIG (reference sequence). The CDR3, as DNA: TGTGCCTGGAGCAACAGGGATCCTAGCACAGATACGCAGTATTTT. Translating gives CAWSNRDPSTDTQYF.

This clone has just a few counts. The rearrangement links TRBV29-1 to TRBJ2-3; possible D gene TRBD2, 6 bases. Germline values: CDR1 SQVTM, CDR2 ANQGSEA. The CDR3 is 14 amino acids. V dropped 0 bases and J dropped 1 base, with 8 bases sitting between them. The CDR3 DNA reads as TGCAGCGTTGAAGATTCGGGAGGCACAGATACGCAGTATTTT. It specifies CSVEDSGGTDTQYF.

The CDR3 DNA sequence: TGTGCCACCAGCAGAGAGGCAGGGAGGTCCTACGAGCAGTACTTC. Its protein is CATSREAGRSYEQYF. This chain connects TRBV15 to TRBJ2-7, with D perhaps TRBD2 (6 bases). Germline V gene sequence: CDR1 LNHNV, CDR2 YYDKDF (reference sequence). The V end was cut by 0 bases, the J end by 1 base, with 10 bases between. The CDR3 loop spans 15 amino acids.

This clone came up a few times. V gene TRBV10-3 combines with J gene TRBJ1-2, with TRBD1 matching 9 bases. CDR1 is ENHRY and CDR2 is SYGVKD in the germline V gene. The CDR3 sequence is 15 residues long. Trimming took 7 bases from V and 8 from J; bases not matched to a gene: 14. For the CDR3, the DNA is TGTGCCATCAACCCCACAGGGGGCGCTGGGGAAGGCTACACCTTC. Its translation: CAINPTGGAGEGYTF.

The chain has TRBV4-2 and TRBJ1-2; the D is unclear. Germline lookup yields CDR1 LGHNA and CDR2 YNFKEQ. Trimming removed 2 bases from V and 7 bases from J, with 8 bases in between. The CDR3 contains 12 residues. The CDR3 is CASSQPPGGYTF. CDR3 sequence (DNA): TGTGCCAGCAGCCAACCCCCAGGTGGCTACACCTTC.

This clone has only a few counts. The genes are TRBV4-3 and TRBJ2-1; D ambiguous. The germline CDR1 and CDR2 sequences are LGHNA and YSLEER. The CDR3 totals 15 residues. The germline V and J ends were trimmed by 0 bases and 3 bases, with 9 bases remaining between them. The DNA of the CDR3 is TGCGCCAGCAGCCAAGATATGGCTAGCTACAATGAGCAGTTCTTC. This sequence encodes CASSQDMASYNEQFF.

The chain carries TRBV20-1 and TRBJ1-2; D remains ambiguous. CDR3 length equals 10 residues. V lost 5 bases and J lost 7, with 8 bases in between. Germline loops: CDR1 DFQATT, CDR2 SNEGSKA (reference sequence). For the CDR3, the DNA is TGCAGTGCTTCGTCGGGTGGCTACACCTTC. Translation gives CSASSGGYTF.

In its sample, this clone was seen a few times. V is TRBV5-6 and J is TRBJ1-2, with 7 bases that match TRBD1. Germline V gene data show CDR1 as SGHDT and CDR2 as YYEEEE. This CDR3 contains 14 residues. Germline trimming cut 5 bases from V and 5 bases from J; bases unmatched to any gene: 9. The DNA of the CDR3 is TGTGCCAGCAGAAAACAGGGGTTTGAGTATGGCTACACCTTC. As protein: CASRKQGFEYGYTF.

This clone was seen a handful of times. The rearrangement uses TRBV9 and TRBJ1-5; TRBD1 matches at 9 bases. In germline, CDR1 is SGDLS, CDR2 YYNGEE. With 4 bases clipped from V and 7 bases from J, the junction kept 9 bases outside the gene matches. The CDR3 extends over 15 amino acids. The CDR3 nucleotides are TGTGCCAGCAGCCCGGGGGGACAGGGACACCAGCCCCAGCATTTT. Protein: CASSPGGQGHQPQHF.

In its sample, this clone was seen a few times. J is TRBJ1-1 and V is TRBV6-5; D is unclear. Trimming took off 4 bases at V and 6 bases at J, with 18 bases between the two ends. The CDR3 has 15 residues. Germline CDR1 and CDR2: MNHEY and SVGAGI. The CDR3 here is CASSSRSRRLPEAFF. The CDR3 DNA is TGTGCCAGCAGTTCCCGAAGTAGGCGGCTACCTGAAGCTTTCTTT.

CDR3 protein: CASRSGGPRETQYF. The CDR3 DNA is TGTGCCAGCAGATCCGGGGGGCCTCGGGAGACCCAGTACTTC. This sequence joins TRBV27 and TRBJ2-5; possible D gene TRBD2, 7 bases. This CDR3 is built from 14 residues. Germline CDR1 and CDR2: MNHEY and SMNVEV (reference sequence). V lost 6 bases and J lost 5, with 16 bases in between.

In its sample, this clone was seen a few times. The chain's CDR3 is CASSSGTINRGNYGYTF. The DNA of the CDR3 is TGTGCCAGCAGCTCAGGGACAATAAACAGGGGTAACTATGGCTACACCTTC. The gene calls are TRBV7-2 and TRBJ1-2, with TRBD1 identical over 7 bases. The CDR3 is 17 residues long. J gave up 1 base and V 4 bases, and 12 bases lay outside the gene matches. Per the germline V gene, CDR1 is SGHTA and CDR2 is FQGNSA.

This clone was counted a few times. CDR3 DNA sequence: TGTGCCAGCGGCGGGATGGCCTTCTACGAGCAGTACTTC. It specifies CASGGMAFYEQYF. The chain carries TRBV2 and TRBJ2-7, with D tentatively TRBD2 (6 bases). Between the trimmed V and J ends, which lost 8 bases and 3 bases, there was a span of 14 bases. The CDR3 contains 13 residues. Germline CDR1 is SNHLY and CDR2 is FYNNEI.

In its sample, this clone was seen many times. This chain connects TRBV9 to TRBJ1-1; D not resolved. CDR3 length: 15 residues. Deletions cut 4 bases from V and 1 base from J, with 14 bases between. Germline assignment: CDR1 SGDLS and CDR2 YYNGEE. CDR3 region: CASSSSPSGNTEAFF. Here the CDR3 DNA reads TGTGCCAGCAGCTCAAGCCCCTCGGGGAACACTGAAGCTTTCTTT.

The chain carries TRBV7-9 and TRBJ1-1; TRBD1 is a possible D gene (5 bases). Germline CDR1 and CDR2: SEHNR and FQNEAQ (reference sequence). This CDR3 has 19 residues. V dropped 4 bases and J dropped 4 bases, with 28 bases sitting between them. Written as DNA, the CDR3 is TGTGCCAGCAGCTCCCCAGAGGTCGCCCAGGGAGGTATTCGCACTGAAGCTTTCTTT. Translation: CASSSPEVAQGGIRTEAFF.